These T cell receptor beta chains were read from a single sample in a study of cytomegalovirus exposure and HLA in healthy donors. TCRdb keeps only in-frame clones here, not all; method: immunoSEQ multiplex PCR. The profile shows over 150,000 clones, 81% of them singletons. The source material was PBMCs. These receptors were collected from a young woman in good health and CMV-seronegative. Each CDR3 is given with its conserved first and last residue. D genes are given only for firm matches. For some rows the clone size is stated as once, few or many, or as a class when expanded; others skip it.

TRBV29-1,TRBD2,TRBJ2-1,NA,TGCAGCGCCCAAGGACTAGCGGGGAACAATGAGCAGTTCTTC,CSAQGLAGNNEQFF
TRBV10-3,TRBD2,TRBJ2-1,NA,TGTGCCATCAGTTGGACTAGCGGGAGAGGTGAGCAGTTCTTC,CAISWTSGRGEQFF
TRBV9,NA,TRBJ1-6,NA,TGTGCCAGCAGCGTCCTAAATTCTCCCCTCCACTTT,CASSVLNSPLHF
TRBV11-3,NA,TRBJ1-1,NA,TGTGCCAGCAGCTTCCAGACAGGACAAAACACTGAAGCTTTCTTT,CASSFQTGQNTEAFF
TRBV6-5,TRBD2,TRBJ2-7,NA,TGTGCCAGCAGTTACTCGACTAGCGGGGTTTATTACGAGCAGTACTTC,CASSYSTSGVYYEQYF
TRBV4-1,TRBD2,TRBJ2-1,NA,TGCGCCAGCAGCCAAGTCACTAGCGGGAGTAAGAATGAGCAGTTCTTC,CASSQVTSGSKNEQFF
TRBV7-8,TRBD2,TRBJ2-3,NA,TGTGCCAGCAGCGCCAAAACTAGCGGGGGGGCCCTGGCAGATACGCAGTATTTT,CASSAKTSGGALADTQYF
TRBV7-8,NA,TRBJ1-1,NA,TGTGCCAGCAGCTTCGAAGGCGGGATAACTGAAGCTTTCTTT,CASSFEGGITEAFF
TRBV4-2,NA,TRBJ1-1,NA,TGTGCCAGCAGGCAACAGGTGAACACTGAAGCTTTCTTT,CASRQQVNTEAFF
TRBV29-1,NA,TRBJ2-2,NA,TGCAGCGGACAGATCAACACCGGGGAGCTGTTTTTT,CSGQINTGELFF
TRBV7-2,NA,TRBJ1-4,NA,TGTGCCAGCAGCGAACAAACCGGGACACTGAATGAAAAACTGTTTTTT,CASSEQTGTLNEKLFF
TRBV28,NA,TRBJ2-1,few,TGTGCCAGCAGACAGGACGCCCGCAATGAGCAGTTCTTC,CASRQDARNEQFF
TRBV5-4,NA,TRBJ2-5,NA,TGTGCCAGCAGCATTGAGGAGGGGAGAGTAGGGGAGACCCAGTACTTC,CASSIEEGRVGETQYF
TRBV7-3,TRBD2,TRBJ2-3,few,TGTGCCAGCAGCCGCCAAGCGGGAGCGGATACGCAGTATTTT,CASSRQAGADTQYF
TRBV5-1,NA,TRBJ2-7,NA,TGCGCCAGCAGCTTGGACGGGAGCTCCTACGAGCAGTACTTC,CASSLDGSSYEQYF
TRBV6-1,NA,TRBJ2-3,NA,TGTGCCAGCAGTGAGTGGCAGGGCGAGGTAGATACGCAGTATTTT,CASSEWQGEVDTQYF
TRBV7-9,TRBD1,TRBJ2-3,once,TGTGCCAGCAGTCATACAGGGGGCAGAAGCACAGATACGCAGTATTTT,CASSHTGGRSTDTQYF
TRBV5-1,TRBD1,TRBJ1-2,NA,TGCGCCAGCAGCTTGCCGGGACAGGGGAACTATGGCTACACCTTC,CASSLPGQGNYGYTF
TRBV21-1,NA,TRBJ1-5,NA,TGTGCCAGCAGCAAAGACAGGGGCAATCAGCCCCAGCATTTT,CASSKDRGNQPQHF
TRBV7-9,TRBD2,TRBJ2-5,NA,TGTGCCAGCAGCCCACTAGCGGGAGTGGGAGAGACCCAGTACTTC,CASSPLAGVGETQYF
TRBV27,NA,TRBJ2-3,NA,TGTGCCAGCAGAACAATTGCGGGCACAGATACGCAGTATTTT,CASRTIAGTDTQYF
TRBV18,TRBD1,TRBJ1-5,NA,TGTGCCAGCTCAGCTCAGGGGGCCGGTCATCAGCCCCAGCATTTT,CASSAQGAGHQPQHF
TRBV15,NA,TRBJ1-4,NA,TGTGCCACCAGCAGTCCCCGGGAAACTAATGAAAAACTGTTTTTT,CATSSPRETNEKLFF
TRBV5-6,NA,TRBJ1-2,NA,TGTGCCAGCAGTACCTCGGGTTATGGCTACACCTTC,CASSTSGYGYTF
TRBV6-1,NA,TRBJ1-2,few,TGTGCCAGCAGTGAAGTTACGGGTGCGGGCTATGGCTACACCTTC,CASSEVTGAGYGYTF
TRBV7-9,NA,TRBJ2-3,NA,TGTGCCAGCAGCTTAGGTGTCGGGAGCTCGGATACGCAGTATTTT,CASSLGVGSSDTQYF
TRBV4-1,NA,TRBJ2-2,NA,TGCGCCAGCAGCCAAGATGAGCACACCGGGGAGCTGTTTTTT,CASSQDEHTGELFF
TRBV19,NA,TRBJ1-5,NA,TGTGCCAGTAGTTGGGCCGCCAGCAATCAGCCCCAGCATTTT,CASSWAASNQPQHF